The clone carrying this T cell receptor beta chain was found many times. Antigen specificity is unknown. A single record per CDR3 protein comes from TCRdb applying MiXCR to the RT-PCR reads. The sample has 200,000 to 300,000 distinct CDR3 sequences, 12% seen once. Trimming stripped 2 bases from V and 0 bases from J, with 14 bases between. Germline loops: CDR1 SEHNR, CDR2 FQNEAQ (reference sequence). The CDR3 length is 16 residues. The source of the sample is a study of response to subunit inactivated influenza vaccine. Findings and limits, study-wide: A suggestion made by the authors is that each seasonal influenza vaccination recruits few new T cells.

The sample consisted of non-naive T cells sorted from PBMCs, taken 14 to 15 days before vaccination. This chain connects TRBV7-9 to TRBJ2-7; D unclear. The receptor was isolated from a man between 50 and 59 years old who received an inactivated influenza vaccine. CDR3: CASSLTRGANSYEQYF. CDR3 coding DNA: TGTGCCAGCAGCTTAACCCGAGGAGCAAACTCCTACGAGCAGTACTTC. The full variable domain, its missing parts supplied by reference TRBV7-9 and TRBJ2-7, is DTGVSQNPRHKITKRGQNVTFRCDPISEHNRLYWYRQTLGQGPEFLTYFQNEAQLEKSRLLSDRFSAERPKGSFSTLEIQRTEQGDSAMYLCASSLTRGANSYEQYFGPGTRLTVT.